This TCR beta chain was sequenced for a study of cytomegalovirus exposure and HLA in healthy donors. Whole-study results and caveats: Presence/absence analyses assumed roughly uniform sequencing depth across donors, which may not hold. Later analysis found that TCR beta chains associated with HLA were more clonally expanded than other, equally common chains.

The PCR contained 60 Vbeta and 13 Jbeta primers. As originally analysed: Some 80 million unique TCR beta chains, about 12 million shared, were counted in a later analysis. The repertoire was sequenced with immunoSEQ multiplex PCR; TCRdb's copy has only in-frame clones and lacks some. The D gene and trimming were derived from the DNA, and the V and J assignments and clone size from that table. The sample lists under 200,000 clones; about 65% were seen once. In regard to this clone: Its antigen remains unknown.

Sequences were obtained from PBMCs. This clonotype was sampled from a woman aged 30 to 39 in good health and CMV-seronegative.

CDR3 nucleotide sequence: TGTGCCAGCAGCTTGCCAGGGACGAACACCGGGGAGCTGTTTTTT. Its protein product is CASSLPGTNTGELFF. J is TRBJ2-2 and V is TRBV5-4; the D gene is possibly TRBD1 (5 bases). V lost 1 base and J 0 bases, leaving 7 bases between the germline ends. The CDR3 runs 15 residues. Germline loops: CDR1 SGHNT, CDR2 YYREEE (reference sequence). Filled out from reference TRBV5-4 and TRBJ2-2, the complete variable domain reads ETGVTQSPTHLIKTRGQQVTLRCSSQSGHNTVSWYQQALGQGPQFIFQYYREEENGRGNFPPRFSGLQFPNYSSELNVNALELDDSALYLCASSLPGTNTGELFFGEGSRLTVL.